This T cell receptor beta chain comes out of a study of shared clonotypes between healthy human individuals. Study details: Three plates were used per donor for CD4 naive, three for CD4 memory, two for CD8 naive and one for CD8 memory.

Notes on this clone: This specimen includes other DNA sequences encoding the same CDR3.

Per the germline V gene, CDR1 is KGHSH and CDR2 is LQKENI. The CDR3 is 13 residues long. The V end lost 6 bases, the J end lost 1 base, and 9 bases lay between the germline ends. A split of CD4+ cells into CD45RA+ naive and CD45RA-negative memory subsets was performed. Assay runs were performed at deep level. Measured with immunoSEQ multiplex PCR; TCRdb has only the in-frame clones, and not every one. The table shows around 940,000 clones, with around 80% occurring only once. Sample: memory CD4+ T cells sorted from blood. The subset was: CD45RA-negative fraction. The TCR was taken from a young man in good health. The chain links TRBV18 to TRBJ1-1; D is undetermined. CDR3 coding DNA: TGTGCCAGCTCTCCGGGAGAGAACACTGAAGCTTTCTTT. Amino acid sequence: CASSPGENTEAFF.